One TCR beta chain is described in this entry. The antigen remains unidentified. This record comes from a study of cytomegalovirus exposure and HLA in healthy donors. Study summary: HLA-typed donors were the source of around 80 million unique TCRs, which an early data release held.

Study-wide points: It was 160 or so TCR beta chains that were listed as cytomegalovirus-associated.

V lost 2 bases, J lost 3 bases, and 11 bases lay in between. In germline, CDR1 is SGDLS, CDR2 YYNGEE. CDR3 length: 14 amino acids. Those who donated were healthy bone marrow donors. PCR used 60 Vbeta primers and 13 Jbeta primers. Under the authors' procedure: In a later analysis, the count reached some 73 million unique TCR beta chains, with about 9.9 million shared. Assay: immunoSEQ multiplex PCR; the TCRdb copy retains only in-frame clones and omits some. V and J calls and clone size are those listed in that table; D and trimming were worked out from the DNA. The profile covers around 150,000 clones, with roughly three quarters appearing a single time and around 7% taken by the ten largest.

The receptor's source is a man aged 35 to 55 in good health and CMV-seropositive. This chain uses TRBV9 with TRBJ1-1, with D hard to call. The sample taken for sequencing was PBMCs. The DNA of the CDR3 is TGTGCCAGCAGCGTTCGACTCGGCCACACTGAAGCTTTCTTT. Encoded protein: CASSVRLGHTEAFF.